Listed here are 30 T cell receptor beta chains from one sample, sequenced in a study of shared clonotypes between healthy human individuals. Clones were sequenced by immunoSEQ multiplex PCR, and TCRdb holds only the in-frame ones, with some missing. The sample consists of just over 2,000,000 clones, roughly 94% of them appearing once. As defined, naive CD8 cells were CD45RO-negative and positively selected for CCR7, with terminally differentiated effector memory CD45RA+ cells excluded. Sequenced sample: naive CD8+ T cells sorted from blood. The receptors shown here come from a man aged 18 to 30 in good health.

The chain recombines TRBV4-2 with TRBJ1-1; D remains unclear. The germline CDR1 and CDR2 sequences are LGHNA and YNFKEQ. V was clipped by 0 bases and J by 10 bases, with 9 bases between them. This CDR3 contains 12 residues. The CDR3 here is CASSQEPLAAFF. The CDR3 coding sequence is TGTGCCAGCAGCCAAGAACCCCTAGCAGCTTTCTTT.

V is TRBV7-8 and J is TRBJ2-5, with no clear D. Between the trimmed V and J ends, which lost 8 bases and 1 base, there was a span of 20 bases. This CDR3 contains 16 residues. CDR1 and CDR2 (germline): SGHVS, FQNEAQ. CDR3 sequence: CASEWVYTDTQETQYF. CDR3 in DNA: TGTGCCAGCGAGTGGGTATATACGGATACCCAAGAGACCCAGTACTTC. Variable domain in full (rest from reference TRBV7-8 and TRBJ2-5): GAGVSQSPRYKVAKRGQDVALRCDPISGHVSLFWYQQALGQGPEFLTYFQNEAQLDKSGLPSDRFFAERPEGSVSTLKIQRTQQEDSAVYLCASEWVYTDTQETQYFGPGTRLLVL.

In DNA form, the CDR3 reads TGTGCCAGCAGCCCCGGGCCTTCCTATGGCTACACCTTC. Translation: CASSPGPSYGYTF. This chain uses TRBV7-6 with TRBJ1-2; D is unresolved. Between the trimmed V and J ends, which lost 5 bases and 4 bases, there was a span of 11 bases. Germline-derived CDR1 and CDR2 are SGHVS and FNYEAQ. The CDR3 has 13 amino acids.

The CDR3 spells CASSVAVGASSGNTIYF. In DNA form, the CDR3 reads TGTGCCAGCAGCGTAGCTGTGGGGGCAAGTTCTGGAAACACCATATATTTT. J is TRBJ1-3 and V is TRBV9, with D possibly being TRBD1 (6 bases). Germline values: CDR1 SGDLS, CDR2 YYNGEE. This CDR3 is 17 amino acids long. V dropped 0 bases and J dropped 1 base, with 14 bases sitting between them.

CDR3 amino acids: CASRTSGGWEQFF. For the CDR3, the DNA is TGTGCCAGTCGGACTAGCGGGGGGTGGGAGCAGTTCTTC. The chain recombines TRBV6-5 with TRBJ2-1; 14 nucleotides line up with TRBD2. After removal of 9 bases from V and 10 bases from J, the junction contained 5 bases not matched to a gene. This CDR3 region has 13 residues. Germline V gives CDR1 MNHEY, CDR2 SVGAGI.

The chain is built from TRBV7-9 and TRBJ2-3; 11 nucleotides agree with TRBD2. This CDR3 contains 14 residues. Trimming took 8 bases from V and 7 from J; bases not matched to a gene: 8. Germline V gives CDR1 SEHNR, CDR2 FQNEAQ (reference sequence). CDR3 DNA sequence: TGTGCCAGCGCGAGGGGGACTAGCGGAAATACGCAGTATTTT. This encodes CASARGTSGNTQYF.

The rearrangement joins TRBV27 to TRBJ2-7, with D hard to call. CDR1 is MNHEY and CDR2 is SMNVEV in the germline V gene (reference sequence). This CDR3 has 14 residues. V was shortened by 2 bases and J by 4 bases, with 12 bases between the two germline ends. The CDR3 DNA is TGTGCCAGCAGTTTAGTGTTTCCCGCTTACGAGCAGTACTTC. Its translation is CASSLVFPAYEQYF.

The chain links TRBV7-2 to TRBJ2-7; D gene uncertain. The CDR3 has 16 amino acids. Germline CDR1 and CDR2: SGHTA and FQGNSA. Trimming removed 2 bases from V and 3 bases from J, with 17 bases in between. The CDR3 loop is CASSLRPSVPIYEQYF. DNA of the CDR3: TGTGCCAGCAGCTTAAGGCCAAGCGTTCCAATCTACGAGCAGTACTTC.

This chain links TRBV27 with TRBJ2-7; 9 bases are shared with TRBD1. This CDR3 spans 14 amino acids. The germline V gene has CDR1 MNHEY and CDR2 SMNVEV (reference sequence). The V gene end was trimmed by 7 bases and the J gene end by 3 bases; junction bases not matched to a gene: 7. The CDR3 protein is CASTRTGENYEQYF. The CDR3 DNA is TGTGCCAGCACGAGGACAGGGGAAAACTACGAGCAGTACTTC.

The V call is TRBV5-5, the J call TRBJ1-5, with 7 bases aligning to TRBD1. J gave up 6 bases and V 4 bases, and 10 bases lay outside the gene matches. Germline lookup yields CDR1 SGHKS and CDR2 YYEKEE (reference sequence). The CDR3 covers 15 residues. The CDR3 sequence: CASSRSTGSIQPQHF. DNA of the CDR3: TGTGCCAGCAGCCGATCGACAGGGAGTATTCAGCCCCAGCATTTT. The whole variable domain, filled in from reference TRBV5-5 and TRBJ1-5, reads DAGVTQSPTHLIKTRGQQVTLRCSPISGHKSVSWYQQVLGQGPQFIFQYYEKEERGRGNFPDRFSARQFPNYSSELNVNALLLGDSALYLCASSRSTGSIQPQHFGDGTRLSIL.

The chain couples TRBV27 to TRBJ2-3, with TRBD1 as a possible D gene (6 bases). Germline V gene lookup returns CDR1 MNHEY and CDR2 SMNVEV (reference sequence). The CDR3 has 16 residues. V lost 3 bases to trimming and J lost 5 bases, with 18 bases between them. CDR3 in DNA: TGTGCCAGCAGTTTTCTATCCCCGACAGGTCAAGATACGCAGTATTTT. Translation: CASSFLSPTGQDTQYF.

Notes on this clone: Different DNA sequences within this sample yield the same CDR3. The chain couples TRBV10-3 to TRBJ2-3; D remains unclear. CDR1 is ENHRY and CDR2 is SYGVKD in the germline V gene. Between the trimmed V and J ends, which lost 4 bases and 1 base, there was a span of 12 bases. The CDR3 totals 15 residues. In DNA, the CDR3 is TGTGCCATCAGTGTAGGCGGAACCCGCACAGATACGCAGTATTTT. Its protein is CAISVGGTRTDTQYF.

CDR3 sequence: CASSRASTGAMNTEAFF. Here the CDR3 DNA reads TGTGCCAGCAGCCGAGCCAGTACAGGGGCTATGAACACTGAAGCTTTCTTT. The rearrangement uses TRBV7-8 and TRBJ1-1; 7 bases fit TRBD1. The CDR3 is 17 amino acids. The V and J ends lost 5 bases and 0 bases, in that order; junction bases with no gene match: 12. CDR1 is SGHVS, CDR2 FQNEAQ, per germline.

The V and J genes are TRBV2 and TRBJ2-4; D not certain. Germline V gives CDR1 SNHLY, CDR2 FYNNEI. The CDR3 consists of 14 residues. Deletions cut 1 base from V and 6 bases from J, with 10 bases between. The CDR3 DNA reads TGTGCCAGCAGTGAAGACGACGACGGAAACATTCAGTACTTC. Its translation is CASSEDDDGNIQYF.

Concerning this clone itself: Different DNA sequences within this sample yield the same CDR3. The CDR3 here is CASSPLENTEAFF. The CDR3 DNA reads as TGTGCCAGCAGCCCCCTGGAGAACACTGAAGCTTTCTTT. This chain links TRBV7-9 with TRBJ1-1; no reliable D call. The CDR3 loop spans 13 amino acids. Looked up from germline, CDR1 is SEHNR and CDR2 is FQNEAQ (reference sequence). V was trimmed by 5 bases and J by 1 base, leaving 8 bases between them.

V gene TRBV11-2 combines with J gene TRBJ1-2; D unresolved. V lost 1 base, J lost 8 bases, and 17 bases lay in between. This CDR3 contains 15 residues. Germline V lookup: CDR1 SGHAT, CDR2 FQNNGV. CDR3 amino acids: CASSLGITTLGGYTF. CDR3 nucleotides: TGTGCCAGCAGCTTAGGTATTACGACGCTTGGGGGCTACACCTTC.

CDR3 residues: CASSSDAEEQYF. CDR3 DNA: TGTGCCAGCAGTTCCGATGCGGAAGAGCAGTACTTC. The chain has TRBV27 and TRBJ2-7; D not resolved. In germline, CDR1 is MNHEY, CDR2 SMNVEV (reference sequence). The V gene lost 4 bases and the J gene lost 7 bases, with 11 bases spanning the gap. The CDR3 spans 12 residues.

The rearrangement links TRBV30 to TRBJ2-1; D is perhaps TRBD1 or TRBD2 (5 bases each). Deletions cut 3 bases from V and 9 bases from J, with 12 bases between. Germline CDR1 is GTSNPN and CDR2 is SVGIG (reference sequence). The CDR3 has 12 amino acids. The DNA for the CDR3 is TGTGCCTGGAGCTTGGGGGTTGGTGAGCAGTTCTTC. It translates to CAWSLGVGEQFF.

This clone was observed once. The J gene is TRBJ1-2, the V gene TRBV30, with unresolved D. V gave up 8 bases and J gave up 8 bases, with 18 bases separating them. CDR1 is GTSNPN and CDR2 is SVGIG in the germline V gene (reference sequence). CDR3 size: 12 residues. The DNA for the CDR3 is TGTGCCGGATGGACTATCAAGGAGGGCTACACCTTC. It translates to CAGWTIKEGYTF.

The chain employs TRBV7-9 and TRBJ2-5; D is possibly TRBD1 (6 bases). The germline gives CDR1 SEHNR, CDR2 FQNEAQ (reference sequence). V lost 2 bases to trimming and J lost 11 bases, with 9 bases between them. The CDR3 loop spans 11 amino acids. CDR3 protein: CASSLLDSQYF. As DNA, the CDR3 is TGTGCCAGCAGCTTATTGGACAGTCAGTACTTC.

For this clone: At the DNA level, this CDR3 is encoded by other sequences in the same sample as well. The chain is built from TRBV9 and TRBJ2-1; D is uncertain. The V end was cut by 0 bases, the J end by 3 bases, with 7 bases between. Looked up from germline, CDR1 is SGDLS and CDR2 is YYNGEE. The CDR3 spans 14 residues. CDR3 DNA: TGTGCCAGCAGCGTAGAAGGCCTCTACAATGAGCAGTTCTTC. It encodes CASSVEGLYNEQFF.

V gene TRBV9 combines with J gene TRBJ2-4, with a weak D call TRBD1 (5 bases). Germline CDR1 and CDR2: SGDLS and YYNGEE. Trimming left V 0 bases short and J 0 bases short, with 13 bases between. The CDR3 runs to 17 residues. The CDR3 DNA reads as TGTGCCAGCAGCGTAGTATCCGCAGGGCTAGCCAAAAACATTCAGTACTTC. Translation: CASSVVSAGLAKNIQYF. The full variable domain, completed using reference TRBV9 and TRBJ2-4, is DSGVTQTPKHLITATGQRVTLRCSPRSGDLSVYWYQQSLDQGLQFLIQYYNGEERAKGNILERFSAQQFPDLHSELNLSSLELGDSALYFCASSVVSAGLAKNIQYFGAGTRLSVL.

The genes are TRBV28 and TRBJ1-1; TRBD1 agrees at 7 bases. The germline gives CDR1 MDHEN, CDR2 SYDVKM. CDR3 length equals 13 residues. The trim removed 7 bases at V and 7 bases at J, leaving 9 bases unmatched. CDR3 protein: CASTPPGQSEAFF. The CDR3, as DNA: TGTGCCAGCACCCCTCCGGGACAGAGTGAAGCTTTCTTT. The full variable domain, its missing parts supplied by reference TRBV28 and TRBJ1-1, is DVKVTQSSRYLVKRTGEKVFLECVQDMDHENMFWYRQDPGLGLRLIYFSYDVKMKEKGDIPEGYSVSREKKERFSLILESASTNQTSMYLCASTPPGQSEAFFGQGTRLTVV.

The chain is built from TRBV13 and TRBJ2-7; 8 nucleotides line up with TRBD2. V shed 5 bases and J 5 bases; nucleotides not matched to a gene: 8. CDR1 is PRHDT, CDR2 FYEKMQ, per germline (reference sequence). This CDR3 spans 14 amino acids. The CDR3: CASSPMAGGDEQYF. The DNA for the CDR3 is TGTGCCAGCAGCCCGATGGCCGGGGGGGACGAGCAGTACTTC.

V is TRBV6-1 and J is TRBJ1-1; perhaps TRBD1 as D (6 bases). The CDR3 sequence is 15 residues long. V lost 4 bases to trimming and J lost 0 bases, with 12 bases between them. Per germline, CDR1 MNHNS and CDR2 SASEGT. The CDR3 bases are TGTGCCAGCAGTGCACGGACAGAAGTGAACACTGAAGCTTTCTTT. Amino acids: CASSARTEVNTEAFF.

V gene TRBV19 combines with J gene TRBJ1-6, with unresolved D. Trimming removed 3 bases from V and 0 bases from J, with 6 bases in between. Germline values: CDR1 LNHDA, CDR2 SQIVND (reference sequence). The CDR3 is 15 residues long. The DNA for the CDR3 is TGTGCCAGTAGTATCTATGGCTCCTATAATTCACCCCTCCACTTT. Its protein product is CASSIYGSYNSPLHF.

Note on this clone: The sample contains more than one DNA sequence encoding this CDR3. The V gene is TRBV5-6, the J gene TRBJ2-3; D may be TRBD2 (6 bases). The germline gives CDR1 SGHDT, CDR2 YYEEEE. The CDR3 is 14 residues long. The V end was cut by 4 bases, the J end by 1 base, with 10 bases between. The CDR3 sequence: CASSPGVGTDTQYF. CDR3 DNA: TGTGCCAGCAGCCCGGGGGTAGGCACAGATACGCAGTATTTT.

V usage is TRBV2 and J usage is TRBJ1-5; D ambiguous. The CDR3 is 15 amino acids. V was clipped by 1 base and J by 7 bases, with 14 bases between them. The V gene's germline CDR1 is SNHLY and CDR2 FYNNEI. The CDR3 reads CASSEGKGSGQPQHF. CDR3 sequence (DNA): TGTGCCAGCAGTGAAGGAAAGGGTTCGGGGCAGCCCCAGCATTTT.

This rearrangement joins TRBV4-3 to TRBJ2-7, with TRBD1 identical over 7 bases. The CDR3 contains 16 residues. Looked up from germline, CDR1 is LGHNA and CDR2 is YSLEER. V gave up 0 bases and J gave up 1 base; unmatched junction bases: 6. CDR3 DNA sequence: TGCGCCAGCAGCCAAGATCGGACAGGCGTTTCCTACGAGCAGTACTTC. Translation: CASSQDRTGVSYEQYF.

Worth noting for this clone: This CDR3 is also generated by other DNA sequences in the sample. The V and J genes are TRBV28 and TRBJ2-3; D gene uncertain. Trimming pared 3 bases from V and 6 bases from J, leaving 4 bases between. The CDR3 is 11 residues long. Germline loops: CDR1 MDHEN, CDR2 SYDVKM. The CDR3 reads CASSFGDTQYF. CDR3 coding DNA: TGTGCCAGCAGTTTTGGGGATACGCAGTATTTT.